The 9 T cell receptor beta chains listed next were all sequenced from one sample in a study of Ad26.COV2.S vaccination and SARS-CoV-2 variants. Treatment denoted: 15 to 20 received Ad26.COV2.S at low or high dose, single or two shots; several received placebo; per-sample allocation not given. Sampling happened 63 days after the first vaccine or placebo injection. Clones were sequenced by immunoSEQ multiplex PCR, and TCRdb holds only the in-frame ones, with some missing. The repertoire has under 250,000 clones, around nine tenths of them found once; the top ten carry about 2.7%. The sequencing here drew on peripheral blood, taken in a trial of Ad26.COV2.S vaccine versus placebo. The source is a person aged 18-65 years who received the Ad26.COV2.S COVID-19 vaccine or a placebo.

V gene TRBV6-2 or TRBV6-3 combines with J gene TRBJ1-5, with 10 positions matching TRBD1. V lost 5 bases to trimming and J lost 1 base; unmatched junction nucleotides: 8. CDR3 length: 17 amino acids. CDR1 and CDR2 (germline): MNHEY, SVGEGT. The CDR3 is CASSVWTGGTSNQPQHF. The CDR3, as DNA: TGTGCCAGCAGTGTATGGACAGGGGGAACGAGCAATCAGCCCCAGCATTTT.

This chain uses TRBV5-1 with TRBJ2-3; D not certain. V was cut by 1 base and J by 4 bases, with 10 bases left in between. In germline, CDR1 is SGHRS, CDR2 YFSETQ. CDR3 length equals 14 residues. The chain's CDR3 is CASSLLLEADTQYF. CDR3 nucleotides: TGCGCCAGCAGCTTGCTCCTTGAGGCAGATACGCAGTATTTT.

The rearrangement uses TRBV20-1 and TRBJ1-1; possibly TRBD1 for D (5 bases). The CDR3 sequence is 11 residues long. Trimming shortened V by 2 bases and J by 8 bases, and 9 bases separated the two germline ends. In germline, CDR1 is DFQATT, CDR2 SNEGSKA (reference sequence). The CDR3 DNA reads TGCAGTGCTAGAATGGGGGTAGAAGCTTTCTTT. This gives the protein CSARMGVEAFF.

In the case of this clone: The sample carries other DNA sequences with the same CDR3. The V call is TRBV5-1, the J call TRBJ2-3; 9 nucleotides match TRBD1. With 3 bases clipped from V and 4 bases from J, the junction kept 3 bases outside the gene matches. From germline, CDR1 is SGHRS and CDR2 YFSETQ. The CDR3 covers 14 residues. DNA for the CDR3: TGCGCCAGCAGCTCGACAGGGGGATCAGATACGCAGTATTTT. The encoded protein is CASSSTGGSDTQYF.

The V gene is TRBV7-2, the J gene TRBJ2-2; D unclear. The CDR3 contains 13 residues. V was trimmed by 5 bases and J by 5 bases, leaving 9 bases between them. The germline CDR1 and CDR2 sequences are SGHTA and FQGNSA. CDR3 amino acids: CASSPIRTGELFF. The CDR3 nucleotides are TGTGCCAGCAGCCCCATTCGAACCGGGGAGCTGTTTTTT.

The J gene is TRBJ1-1, the V gene TRBV20-1; TRBD1 matches 7 bases. CDR1 DFQATT and CDR2 SNEGSKA come from the germline V gene (reference sequence). The junction had 17 bases not matched to a gene; V was cut back by 3 bases and J by 4 bases. The CDR3 consists of 17 residues. DNA of the CDR3: TGCAGTGCTAGTCAATTGACAGGGATTTTGTACGGCACTGAAGCTTTCTTT. It specifies CSASQLTGILYGTEAFF.

The J gene is TRBJ1-2, the V gene TRBV5-6; 8 nucleotides align to TRBD1. Germline V gene sequence: CDR1 SGHDT, CDR2 YYEEEE. Trimming at V came to 3 bases and at J to 8 bases, leaving 12 bases not matched to a gene. The CDR3 length is 15 residues. The DNA for the CDR3 is TGTGCCAGCAGCTCGACAGGGGACCTTGGGTCCGGCTACACCTTC. Protein product: CASSSTGDLGSGYTF. Together with reference TRBV5-6 and TRBJ1-2, the CDR3 gives the full variable domain: DAGVTQSPTHLIKTRGQQVTLRCSPKSGHDTVSWYQQALGQGPQFIFQYYEEEERQRGNFPDRFSGHQFPNYSSELNVNALLLGDSALYLCASSSTGDLGSGYTFGSGTRLTVV.

The V and J genes are TRBV6-2 or TRBV6-3 and TRBJ1-2, with D maybe TRBD1 (5 bases). Germline CDR1 MNHEY, CDR2 SVGEGT. The CDR3 runs to 15 residues. The ends were cut back, 4 bases at V and 4 bases at J, with 16 bases in the middle. Here the CDR3 DNA reads TGTGCCAGCAGTTGGGGGACCCGTCCCGCCTATGGCTACACCTTC. Translated: CASSWGTRPAYGYTF.

The rearrangement links TRBV5-5 to TRBJ2-7; D is undetermined. The CDR3 runs 14 residues. Germline-derived CDR1 and CDR2 are SGHKS and YYEKEE (reference sequence). The germline V and J ends were trimmed by 0 bases and 2 bases, with 9 bases remaining between them. This chain's CDR3 is CASSLVAGTYEQYV. Written as DNA, the CDR3 is TGTGCCAGCAGCTTGGTGGCAGGAACCTACGAGCAGTACGTC.